This T cell receptor beta chain is drawn from a study of cytomegalovirus exposure and HLA in healthy donors. Study-level points and caveats: Rarity held for most TCR sequences, but there were some public TCRs that occurred in many donors. A link between a missense DCLRE1C variant and TCR beta V- and J-gene trimming emerged from a later analysis.

Germline loops: CDR1 SGHNT, CDR2 YYREEE (reference sequence). Trimming at V came to 1 base and at J to 4 bases, leaving 8 bases not matched to a gene. The CDR3 totals 16 residues. This clone was picked up one time. Its antigen is not identified. PCR involved 60 Vbeta and 13 Jbeta primers. Method: immunoSEQ multiplex PCR; TCRdb's copy keeps in-frame clones and lacks some. The top ten clones hold roughly 2.8% of a sample with 150,000 to 160,000 clones, roughly 74% of them seen once. This TCR derives from a man aged 18 to 29 in good health and CMV-seronegative. This chain uses TRBV5-4 with TRBJ1-2; 9 bases fit TRBD1. Sequenced input: PBMCs. The CDR3 nucleotides are TGTGCCAGCAGCTTGCTTGGACAGGGGATCCGCTATGGCTACACCTTC. As protein: CASSLLGQGIRYGYTF.